This T cell receptor (beta chain) was sequenced during a study of blood T cell repertoires in COVID-19. On the study more broadly: Acute and convalescent COVID-19 specimens originated in the United States, Italy and Spain. Sources were T cells, B-cell-depleted T cells, or PBMCs; the material itself was cDNA or gDNA.

J lost 0 bases, V lost 3 bases, and 8 bases had no gene match. This CDR3 is 17 amino acids long. Germline V gene data show CDR1 as MNHEY and CDR2 as SMNVEV (reference sequence). In the original analysis: Using reference gene primer amplification, nucleated cell counts were estimated. Clones were sequenced by immunoSEQ multiplex PCR, and TCRdb holds only the in-frame ones, with some missing. That table gives V, J and clone size, and the DNA gave D and trimming. The data show roughly 200,000 clones, roughly 80% seen once. The chain carries TRBV27 and TRBJ1-5, with 7 bases identical to TRBD1. This clonotype was obtained from a woman aged 70 to 79 with acute or convalescent COVID-19. Sequencing was performed on peripheral blood. The CDR3 nucleotides are TGTGCCAGCAGTTTGAGGGGGCGCAGGTATAGCAATCAGCCCCAGCATTTT. It encodes CASSLRGRRYSNQPQHF.